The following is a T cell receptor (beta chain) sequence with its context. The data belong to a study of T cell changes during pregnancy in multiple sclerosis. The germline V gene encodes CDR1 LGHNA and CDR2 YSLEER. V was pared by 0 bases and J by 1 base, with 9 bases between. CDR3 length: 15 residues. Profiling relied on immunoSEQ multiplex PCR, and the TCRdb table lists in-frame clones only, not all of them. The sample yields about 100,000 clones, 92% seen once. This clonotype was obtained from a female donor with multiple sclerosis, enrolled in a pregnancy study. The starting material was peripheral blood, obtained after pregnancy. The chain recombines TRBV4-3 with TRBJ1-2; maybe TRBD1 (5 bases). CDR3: CASSQDPGINYGYTF. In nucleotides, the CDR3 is TGCGCCAGCAGCCAAGATCCAGGGATTAACTATGGCTACACCTTC.